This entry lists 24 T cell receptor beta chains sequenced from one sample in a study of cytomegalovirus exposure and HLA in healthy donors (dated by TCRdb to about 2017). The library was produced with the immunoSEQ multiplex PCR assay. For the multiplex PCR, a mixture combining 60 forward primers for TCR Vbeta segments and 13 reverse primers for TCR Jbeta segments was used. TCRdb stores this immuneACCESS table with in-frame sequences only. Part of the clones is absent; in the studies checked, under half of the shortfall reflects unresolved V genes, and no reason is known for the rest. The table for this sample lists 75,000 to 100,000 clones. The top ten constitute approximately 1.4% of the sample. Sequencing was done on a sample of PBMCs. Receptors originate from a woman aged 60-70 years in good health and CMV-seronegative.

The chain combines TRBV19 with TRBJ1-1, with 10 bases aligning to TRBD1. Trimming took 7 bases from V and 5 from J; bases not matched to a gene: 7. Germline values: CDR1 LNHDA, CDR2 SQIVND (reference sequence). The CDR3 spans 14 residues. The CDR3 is CASIGTGVRTEAFF. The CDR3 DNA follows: TGTGCCAGTATCGGGACAGGGGTTCGGACTGAAGCTTTCTTT.

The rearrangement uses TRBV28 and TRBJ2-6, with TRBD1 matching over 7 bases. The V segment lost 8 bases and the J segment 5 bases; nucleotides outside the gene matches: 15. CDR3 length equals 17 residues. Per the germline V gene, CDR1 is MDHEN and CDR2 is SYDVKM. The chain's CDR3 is CASLTGTAASWANVLTF. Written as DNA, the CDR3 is TGTGCCAGCCTAACTGGGACAGCCGCGAGCTGGGCCAACGTCCTGACTTTC.

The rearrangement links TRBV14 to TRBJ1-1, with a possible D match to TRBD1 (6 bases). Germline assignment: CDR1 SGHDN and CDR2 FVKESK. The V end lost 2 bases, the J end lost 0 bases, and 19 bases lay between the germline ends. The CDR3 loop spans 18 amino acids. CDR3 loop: CASSQKRIETGMNTEAFF. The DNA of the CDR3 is TGTGCCAGCAGCCAAAAAAGGATAGAAACAGGGATGAACACTGAAGCTTTCTTT.

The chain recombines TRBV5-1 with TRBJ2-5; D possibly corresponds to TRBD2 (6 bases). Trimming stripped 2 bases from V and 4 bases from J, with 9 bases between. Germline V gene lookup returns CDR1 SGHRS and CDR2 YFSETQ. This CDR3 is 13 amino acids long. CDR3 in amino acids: CASSFYSGETQYF. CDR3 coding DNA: TGCGCCAGCAGCTTTTATAGCGGAGAGACCCAGTACTTC.

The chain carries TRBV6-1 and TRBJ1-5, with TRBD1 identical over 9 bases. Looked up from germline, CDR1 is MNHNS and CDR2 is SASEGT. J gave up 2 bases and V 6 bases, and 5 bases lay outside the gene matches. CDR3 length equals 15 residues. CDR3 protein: CASRRQGDGNQPQHF. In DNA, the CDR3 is TGTGCCAGCAGAAGACAGGGGGACGGCAATCAGCCCCAGCATTTT.

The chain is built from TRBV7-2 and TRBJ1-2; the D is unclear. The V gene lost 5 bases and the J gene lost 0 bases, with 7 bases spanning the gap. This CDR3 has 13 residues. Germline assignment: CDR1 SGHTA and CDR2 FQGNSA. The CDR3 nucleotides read TGTGCCAGCAGCCCCGACACTAACTATGGCTACACCTTC. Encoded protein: CASSPDTNYGYTF. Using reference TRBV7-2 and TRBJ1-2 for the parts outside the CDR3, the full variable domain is GAGVSQSPSNKVTEKGKDVELRCDPISGHTALYWYRQSLGQGLEFLIYFQGNSAPDKSGLPSDRFSAERTGGSVSTLTIQRTQQEDSAVYLCASSPDTNYGYTFGSGTRLTVV.

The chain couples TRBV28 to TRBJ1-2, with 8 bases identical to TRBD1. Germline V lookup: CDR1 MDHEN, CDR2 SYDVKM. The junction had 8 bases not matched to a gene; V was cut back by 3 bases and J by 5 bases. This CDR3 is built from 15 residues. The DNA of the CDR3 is TGTGCCAGCAGTTTCTCGCAGGGGGCGAATTATGGCTACACCTTC. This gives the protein CASSFSQGANYGYTF.

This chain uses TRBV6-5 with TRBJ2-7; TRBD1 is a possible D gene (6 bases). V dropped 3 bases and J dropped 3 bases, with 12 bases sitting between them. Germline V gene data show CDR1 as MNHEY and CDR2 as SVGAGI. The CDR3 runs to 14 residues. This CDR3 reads CASSYRDIDYEQYF. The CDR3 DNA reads TGTGCCAGCAGTTATCGGGACATCGACTACGAGCAGTACTTC.

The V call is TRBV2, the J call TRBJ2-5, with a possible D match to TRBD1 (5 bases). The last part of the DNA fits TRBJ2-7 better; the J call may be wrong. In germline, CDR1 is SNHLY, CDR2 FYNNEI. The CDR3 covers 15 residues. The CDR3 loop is CASSSSRGTGYEQYF. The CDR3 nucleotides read TGTGCCAGCAGTTCTTCAAGGGGCACCGGATACGAGCAGTACTTC.

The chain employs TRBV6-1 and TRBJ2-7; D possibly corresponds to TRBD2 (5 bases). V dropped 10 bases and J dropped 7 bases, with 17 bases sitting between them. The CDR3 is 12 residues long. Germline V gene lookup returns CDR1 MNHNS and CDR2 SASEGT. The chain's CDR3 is CATGVRSGEQYF. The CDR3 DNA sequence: TGTGCCACCGGGGTCCGCTCTGGTGAGCAGTACTTC.

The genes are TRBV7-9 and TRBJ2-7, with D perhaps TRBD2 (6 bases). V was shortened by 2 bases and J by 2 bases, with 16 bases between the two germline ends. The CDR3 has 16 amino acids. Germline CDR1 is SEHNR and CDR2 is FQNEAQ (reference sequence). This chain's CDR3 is CASSLTGGARAYEQYF. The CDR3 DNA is TGTGCCAGCAGCTTAACCGGCGGGGCGCGGGCCTACGAGCAGTACTTC.

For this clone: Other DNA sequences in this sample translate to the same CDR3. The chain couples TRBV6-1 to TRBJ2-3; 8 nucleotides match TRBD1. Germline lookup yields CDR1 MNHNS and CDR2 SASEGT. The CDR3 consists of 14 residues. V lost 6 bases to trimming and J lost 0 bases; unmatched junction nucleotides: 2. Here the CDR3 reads CASSRTGSTDTQYF. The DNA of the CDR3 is TGTGCCAGCAGCCGGACAGGGAGCACAGATACGCAGTATTTT.

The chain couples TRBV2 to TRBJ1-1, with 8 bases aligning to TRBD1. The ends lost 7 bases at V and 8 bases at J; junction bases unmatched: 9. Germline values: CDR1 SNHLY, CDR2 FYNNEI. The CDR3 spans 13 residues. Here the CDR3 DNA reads TGTGCCAGCACTGGACAGGGAGGGGGAGAAGCTTTCTTT. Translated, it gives CASTGQGGGEAFF.

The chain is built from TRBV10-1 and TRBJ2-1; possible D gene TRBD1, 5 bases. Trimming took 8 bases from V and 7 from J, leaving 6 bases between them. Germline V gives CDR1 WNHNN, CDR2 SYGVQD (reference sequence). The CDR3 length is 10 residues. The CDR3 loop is CASSGNEQFF. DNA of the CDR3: TGCGCCAGCTCAGGGAATGAGCAGTTCTTC.

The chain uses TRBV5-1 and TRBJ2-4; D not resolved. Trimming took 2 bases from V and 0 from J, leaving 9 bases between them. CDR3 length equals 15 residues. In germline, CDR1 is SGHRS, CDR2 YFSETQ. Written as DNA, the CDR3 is TGCGCCAGCAGCTTCGGCGGTCTAGCCAAAAACATTCAGTACTTC. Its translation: CASSFGGLAKNIQYF.

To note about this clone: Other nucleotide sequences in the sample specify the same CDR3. The CDR3 coding sequence is TGTGCCAGTAGTATCTCCGGGACAGCAAACACTGAAGCTTTCTTT. Protein sequence: CASSISGTANTEAFF. The chain couples TRBV19 to TRBJ1-1, with 7 nucleotides matching TRBD1. Trimming at V came to 3 bases and at J to 2 bases, leaving 6 bases not matched to a gene. Germline V gene sequence: CDR1 LNHDA, CDR2 SQIVND (reference sequence). The CDR3 is made up of 15 amino acids. Complete variable domain (other parts from reference TRBV19 and TRBJ1-1): DGGITQSPKYLFRKEGQNVTLSCEQNLNHDAMYWYRQDPGQGLRLIYYSQIVNDFQKGDIAEGYSVSREKKESFPLTVTSAQKNPTAFYLCASSISGTANTEAFFGQGTRLTVV.

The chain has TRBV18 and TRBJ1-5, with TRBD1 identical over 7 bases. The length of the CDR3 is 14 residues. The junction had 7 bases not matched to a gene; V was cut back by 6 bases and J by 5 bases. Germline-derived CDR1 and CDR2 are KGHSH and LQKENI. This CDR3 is CASSGTDYYQPQHF. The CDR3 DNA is TGTGCCAGCTCGGGGACAGATTATTATCAGCCCCAGCATTTT.

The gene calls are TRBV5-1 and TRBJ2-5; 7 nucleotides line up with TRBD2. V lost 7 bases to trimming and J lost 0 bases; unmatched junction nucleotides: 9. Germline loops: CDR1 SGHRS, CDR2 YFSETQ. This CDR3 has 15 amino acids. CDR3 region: CASGEGAANQETQYF. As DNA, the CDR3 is TGCGCCAGCGGGGAGGGCGCAGCCAACCAAGAGACCCAGTACTTC.

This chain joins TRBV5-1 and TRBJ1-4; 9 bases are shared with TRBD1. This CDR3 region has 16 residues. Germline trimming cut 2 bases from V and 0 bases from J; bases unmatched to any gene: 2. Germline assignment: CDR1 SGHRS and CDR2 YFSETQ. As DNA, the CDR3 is TGCGCCAGCAGCTTAGGGACAGGGTCAACTAATGAAAAACTGTTTTTT. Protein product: CASSLGTGSTNEKLFF.

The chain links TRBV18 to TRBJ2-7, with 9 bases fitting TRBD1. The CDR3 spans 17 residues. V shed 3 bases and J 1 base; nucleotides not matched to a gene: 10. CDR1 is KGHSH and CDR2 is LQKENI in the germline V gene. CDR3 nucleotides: TGTGCCAGCTCACCGCTAACCACCGGGACAGGGTCCTACGAGCAGTACTTC. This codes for CASSPLTTGTGSYEQYF.

The CDR3 coding sequence is TGTGCCAGCAGCTTGAACTCCCGCGCAGATACGCAGTATTTT. Protein sequence: CASSLNSRADTQYF. The rearrangement links TRBV7-2 to TRBJ2-3; D is unclear. This CDR3 has 14 residues. Germline CDR1 is SGHTA and CDR2 is FQGNSA. V was clipped by 3 bases and J by 4 bases, with 11 bases between them.

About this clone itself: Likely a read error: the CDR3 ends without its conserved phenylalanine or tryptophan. The CDR3 sequence is CASSNRDRNTEAFL. The CDR3 region has the DNA TGTGCCAGCAGCAACCGGGACAGGAACACTGAAGCTTTCCTT. The gene calls are TRBV9 and TRBJ1-1; 7 bases agree with TRBD1. This CDR3 region has 14 residues. The ends lost 4 bases at V and 1 base at J; junction bases unmatched: 4. The germline V gene has CDR1 SGDLS and CDR2 YYNGEE.

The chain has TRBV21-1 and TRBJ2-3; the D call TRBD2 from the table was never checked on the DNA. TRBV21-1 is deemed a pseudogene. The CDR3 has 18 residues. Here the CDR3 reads CASSKSSKTSGRADTQYF. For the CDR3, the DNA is TGTGCCAGCAGCAAATCGTCCAAAACTAGCGGGAGGGCAGATACGCAGTATTTT.

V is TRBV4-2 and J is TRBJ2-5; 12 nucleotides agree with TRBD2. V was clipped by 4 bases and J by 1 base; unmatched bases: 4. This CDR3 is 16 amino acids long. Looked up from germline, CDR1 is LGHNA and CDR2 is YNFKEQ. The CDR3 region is CASSPGLAGPQETQYF. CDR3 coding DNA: TGTGCCAGCAGCCCCGGACTAGCGGGGCCCCAAGAGACCCAGTACTTC.